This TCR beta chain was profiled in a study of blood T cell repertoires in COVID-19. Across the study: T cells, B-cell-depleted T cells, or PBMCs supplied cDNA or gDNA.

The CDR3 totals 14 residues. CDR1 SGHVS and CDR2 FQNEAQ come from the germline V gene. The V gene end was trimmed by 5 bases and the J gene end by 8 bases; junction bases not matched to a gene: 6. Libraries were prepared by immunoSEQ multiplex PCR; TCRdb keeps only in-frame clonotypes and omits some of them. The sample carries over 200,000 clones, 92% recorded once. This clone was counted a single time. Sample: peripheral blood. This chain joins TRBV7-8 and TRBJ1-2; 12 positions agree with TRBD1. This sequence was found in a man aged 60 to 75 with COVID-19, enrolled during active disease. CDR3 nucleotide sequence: TGTGCCAGCAGCACCGGGACAGGGGGCGGGGGCTACACCTTC. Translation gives CASSTGTGGGGYTF.